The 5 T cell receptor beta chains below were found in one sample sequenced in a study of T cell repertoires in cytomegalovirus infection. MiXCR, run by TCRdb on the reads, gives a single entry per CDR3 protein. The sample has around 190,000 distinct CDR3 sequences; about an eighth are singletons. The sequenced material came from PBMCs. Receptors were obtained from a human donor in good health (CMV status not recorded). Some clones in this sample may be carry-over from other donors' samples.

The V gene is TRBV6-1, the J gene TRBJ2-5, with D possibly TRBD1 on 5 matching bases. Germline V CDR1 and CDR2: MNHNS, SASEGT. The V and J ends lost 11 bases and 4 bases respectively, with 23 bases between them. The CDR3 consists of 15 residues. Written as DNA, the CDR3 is TGTGCCTCATCAGACAGCCTGCTGTCCGGAGAGACCCAGTACTTC. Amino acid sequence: CASSDSLLSGETQYF.

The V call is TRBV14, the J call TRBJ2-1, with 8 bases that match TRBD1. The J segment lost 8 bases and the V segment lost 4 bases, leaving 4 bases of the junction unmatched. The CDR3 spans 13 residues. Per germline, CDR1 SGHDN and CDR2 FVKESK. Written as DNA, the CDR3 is TGTGCCAGCAGCCGAACAGGGGGGCATGAGCAGTTCTTC. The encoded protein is CASSRTGGHEQFF.

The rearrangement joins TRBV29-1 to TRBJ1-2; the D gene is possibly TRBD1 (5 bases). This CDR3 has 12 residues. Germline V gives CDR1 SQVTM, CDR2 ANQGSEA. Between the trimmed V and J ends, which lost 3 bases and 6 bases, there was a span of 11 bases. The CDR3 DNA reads TGCAGCGTTGAGCGGGGGAAGAATGGCTACACCTTC. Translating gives CSVERGKNGYTF. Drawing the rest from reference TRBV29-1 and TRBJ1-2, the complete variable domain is SAVISQKPSRDICQRGTSLTIQCQVDSQVTMMFWYRQQPGQSLTLIATANQGSEATYESGFVIDKFPISRPNLTFSTLTVSNMSPEDSSIYLCSVERGKNGYTFGSGTRLTVV.

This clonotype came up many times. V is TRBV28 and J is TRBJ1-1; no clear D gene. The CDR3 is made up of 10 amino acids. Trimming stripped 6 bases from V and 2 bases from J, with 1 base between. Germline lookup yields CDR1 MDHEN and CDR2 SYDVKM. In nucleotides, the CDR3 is TGTGCCAGCAGAAACACTGAAGCTTTCTTT. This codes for CASRNTEAFF.

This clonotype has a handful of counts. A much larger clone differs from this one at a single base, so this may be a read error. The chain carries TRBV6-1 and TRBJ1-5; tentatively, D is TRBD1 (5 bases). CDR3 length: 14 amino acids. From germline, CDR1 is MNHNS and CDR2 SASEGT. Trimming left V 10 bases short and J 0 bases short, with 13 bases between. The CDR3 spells CANRQRPSNQPQHF. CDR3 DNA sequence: TGTGCCAACAGGCAGCGCCCTAGCAATCAGCCCCAGCATTTT.